The sequence of this TCR beta chain was determined in a study of beta chain features in type 1 diabetes. J gave up 5 bases and V 0 bases, and 2 bases lay outside the gene matches. Germline values: CDR1 SGHRS, CDR2 YFSETQ. The CDR3 extends over 15 amino acids. Regarding this clone: The antigen is undetermined.

Expressed TCRB transcripts were sequenced because the isolated RNA had all been reverse transcribed beforehand. Profiling relied on immunoSEQ multiplex PCR, and the TCRdb table lists in-frame clones only, not all of them. The repertoire holds 300,000 to 400,000 clones, roughly 13% seen once, with 0.015% in the top ten. General study findings and limits: A moderate, significant TCRB CDR3 shortening appeared in type 1 diabetes across four CD4+ subsets. Relative to healthy donors, patients appeared to have naive, central memory and Treg TCRB repertoires that were more similar.

The sample was naive CD4+ T cells from blood. The chain is built from TRBV5-1 and TRBJ2-5, with 12 bases lining up with TRBD1. The TCR was taken from a woman aged 18-29 years with type 1 diabetes. CDR3 region: CASSLEGQGAETQYF. The CDR3 nucleotides are TGCGCCAGCAGCTTGGAGGGACAGGGGGCGGAGACCCAGTACTTC. Variable domain in full (rest from reference TRBV5-1 and TRBJ2-5): KAGVTQTPRYLIKTRGQQVTLSCSPISGHRSVSWYQQTPGQGLQFLFEYFSETQRNKGNFPGRFSGRQFSNSRSEMNVSTLELGDSALYLCASSLEGQGAETQYFGPGTRLLVL.